Following are 26 T cell receptor beta chains from one sample sequenced in a study of shared clonotypes between healthy human individuals. The table came from immunoSEQ multiplex PCR; TCRdb's copy has only in-frame clones and leaves some out. The table shows around 2,000,000 clones, with approximately 95% occurring only once. Sequencing was carried out using naive CD4+ T cells sorted from blood. The subset was: CD45RA+ positively selected. These receptors all come from a young man in good health.

The rearrangement joins TRBV11-2 to TRBJ1-2; no clear D gene. V dropped 3 bases and J dropped 4 bases, with 12 bases sitting between them. This CDR3 has 14 residues. Germline lookup yields CDR1 SGHAT and CDR2 FQNNGV. In DNA, the CDR3 is TGTGCCAGCAGCTTCCCGGCGCCGGTCTATGGCTACACCTTC. Translating it yields CASSFPAPVYGYTF.

The J gene is TRBJ1-2, the V gene TRBV28, with TRBD1 as a possible D gene (5 bases). Germline CDR1 is MDHEN and CDR2 is SYDVKM. Deletions cut 4 bases from V and 3 bases from J, with 18 bases between. The length of the CDR3 is 16 residues. The CDR3 DNA sequence: TGTGCCAGCAGTTCCCTTGTTCCCCAGGGTTACTATGGCTACACCTTC. Translation gives CASSSLVPQGYYGYTF.

The chain carries TRBV4-2 and TRBJ1-5; TRBD1 aligns across 7 bases. V dropped 4 bases and J dropped 0; count of bases not matched to a gene: 12. This CDR3 has 18 amino acids. Germline CDR1 is LGHNA and CDR2 is YNFKEQ. This CDR3 reads CASSPHGTDTYSNQPQHF. The CDR3 DNA reads TGTGCCAGCAGCCCCCATGGGACAGACACTTATAGCAATCAGCCCCAGCATTTT.

The V and J genes are TRBV2 and TRBJ2-1; 8 bases align to TRBD1. This CDR3 has 13 amino acids. J lost 7 bases, V lost 5 bases, and 4 bases had no gene match. CDR1 is SNHLY, CDR2 FYNNEI, per germline. The CDR3: CASSRTGQNEQFF. Written as DNA, the CDR3 is TGTGCCAGCAGTAGGACAGGGCAAAATGAGCAGTTCTTC.

This clone is a singleton in its sample. The chain couples TRBV2 to TRBJ2-1, with 7 bases aligning to TRBD2. Germline CDR1 SNHLY, CDR2 FYNNEI. V shed 5 bases and J 12 bases; nucleotides not matched to a gene: 7. CDR3 length equals 12 residues. CDR3 bases: TGTGCCAGCAGTTCCAGCGGGATGGGGCAGTTCTTC. It codes for CASSSSGMGQFF.

The rearrangement links TRBV5-6 to TRBJ1-4; tentatively, D is TRBD1 (5 bases). CDR1 and CDR2 (germline): SGHDT, YYEEEE. The CDR3 consists of 18 residues. V was pared by 4 bases and J by 2 bases, with 21 bases between. The CDR3 DNA reads TGTGCCAGCAGCCTAACCCGTGGTTGGGACGGCACTAATGAAAAACTGTTTTTT. Its protein product is CASSLTRGWDGTNEKLFF. Together with reference TRBV5-6 and TRBJ1-4, the CDR3 gives the full variable domain: DAGVTQSPTHLIKTRGQQVTLRCSPKSGHDTVSWYQQALGQGPQFIFQYYEEEERQRGNFPDRFSGHQFPNYSSELNVNALLLGDSALYLCASSLTRGWDGTNEKLFFGSGTQLSVL.

V is TRBV5-1 and J is TRBJ2-2; D is tentatively TRBD1 or TRBD2 (6 bases each). The V gene lost 7 bases and the J gene lost 4 bases, with 14 bases spanning the gap. Germline V gene sequence: CDR1 SGHRS, CDR2 YFSETQ. This CDR3 region has 14 residues. CDR3 protein: CASGGLAGTGELFF. CDR3 DNA: TGCGCCAGCGGGGGGCTAGCTGGCACCGGGGAGCTGTTTTTT. Full variable domain (outside the CDR3, taken from reference TRBV5-1 and TRBJ2-2): KAGVTQTPRYLIKTRGQQVTLSCSPISGHRSVSWYQQTPGQGLQFLFEYFSETQRNKGNFPGRFSGRQFSNSRSEMNVSTLELGDSALYLCASGGLAGTGELFFGEGSRLTVL.

This chain connects TRBV7-2 to TRBJ1-5; D remains unclear. Germline V gives CDR1 SGHTA, CDR2 FQGNSA. The CDR3 has 14 amino acids. Deletions cut 2 bases from V and 3 bases from J, with 8 bases between. The CDR3 coding sequence is TGTGCCAGCAGCTTATCGAGCTACAATCAGCCCCAGCATTTT. Its translation is CASSLSSYNQPQHF.

J is TRBJ2-6 and V is TRBV19, with 9 bases identical to TRBD1. The trim removed 5 bases at V and 3 bases at J, leaving 5 bases unmatched. Looked up from germline, CDR1 is LNHDA and CDR2 is SQIVND (reference sequence). The CDR3 runs to 16 residues. CDR3 DNA sequence: TGTGCCAGTAGTCCTACAGGGGGCGATGGGGCCAACGTCCTGACTTTC. Its translation: CASSPTGGDGANVLTF.

This clone has only one observation. The chain combines TRBV30 with TRBJ2-5; weak D call: TRBD2 (5 bases). Germline V gene lookup returns CDR1 GTSNPN and CDR2 SVGIG (reference sequence). V lost 1 base, J lost 5 bases, and 11 bases lay in between. This CDR3 comprises 13 residues. The CDR3 region is CAWSAVGSETQYF. In DNA, the CDR3 is TGTGCCTGGAGTGCGGTGGGGAGTGAGACCCAGTACTTC. The whole variable domain, remainder taken from reference TRBV30 and TRBJ2-5, is SQTIHQWPATLVQPVGSPLSLECTVEGTSNPNLYWYRQAAGRGLQLLFYSVGIGQISSEVPQNLSASRPQDRQFILSSKKLLLSDSGFYLCAWSAVGSETQYFGPGTRLLVL.

This chain connects TRBV27 to TRBJ2-7; D is possibly TRBD2 (6 bases). The CDR3 length is 15 residues. The V end lost 6 bases, the J end lost 1 base, and 16 bases lay between the germline ends. Germline CDR1 is MNHEY and CDR2 is SMNVEV (reference sequence). Here the CDR3 reads CASSPHLALSYEQYF. The CDR3 DNA reads TGTGCCAGCAGCCCCCACCTAGCGTTGTCCTACGAGCAGTACTTC.

The chain joins TRBV6-5 to TRBJ1-3, with D uncertain. V was trimmed by 0 bases and J by 8 bases, leaving 11 bases between them. The V gene's germline CDR1 is MNHEY and CDR2 SVGAGI. The CDR3 sequence is 14 residues long. This CDR3 reads CASSYSGVWDTIYF. DNA of the CDR3: TGTGCCAGCAGTTACTCGGGTGTCTGGGACACCATATATTTT.

This sequence joins TRBV5-1 and TRBJ1-6; 8 nucleotides agree with TRBD1. The germline gives CDR1 SGHRS, CDR2 YFSETQ. Trimming removed 4 bases from V and 10 bases from J; junction bases left unmatched: 7. The CDR3 consists of 14 residues. CDR3 amino acids: CASSLDREDSPLHF. The CDR3, as DNA: TGCGCCAGCAGCCTGGACAGGGAGGACTCACCCCTCCACTTT.

The rearrangement links TRBV7-9 to TRBJ2-7, with no clear D. From germline, CDR1 is SEHNR and CDR2 FQNEAQ (reference sequence). Trimming removed 3 bases at V and 2 bases at J, with 14 bases between. CDR3 length equals 15 residues. CDR3: CASSLSGVTTYEQYF. CDR3 nucleotide sequence: TGTGCCAGCAGCTTGTCAGGCGTGACGACCTACGAGCAGTACTTC.

J is TRBJ2-3 and V is TRBV5-1; 7 bases are a match to TRBD1. Looked up from germline, CDR1 is SGHRS and CDR2 is YFSETQ. CDR3 size: 16 residues. J gave up 5 bases and V 4 bases, and 13 bases lay outside the gene matches. CDR3 protein: CASSPQPTGSGDTQYF. The CDR3 nucleotides read TGCGCCAGCAGCCCCCAACCGACAGGGTCAGGAGATACGCAGTATTTT.

This clone showed up just once. The chain employs TRBV7-8 and TRBJ2-3, with 8 bases matching TRBD1. V lost 5 bases, J lost 5 bases, and 6 bases stayed unmatched. The germline V gene encodes CDR1 SGHVS and CDR2 FQNEAQ. There are 14 residues in the CDR3. CDR3 sequence (DNA): TGTGCCAGCAGCACCCGGACAGGGTTAGATACGCAGTATTTT. Amino acids: CASSTRTGLDTQYF.

This chain joins TRBV5-6 and TRBJ2-7, with D possibly being TRBD1 or TRBD2 (5 bases each). CDR1 and CDR2 (germline): SGHDT, YYEEEE. V lost 3 bases and J lost 7, with 23 bases in between. This CDR3 contains 16 residues. Here the CDR3 reads CASSWGAGAGLLEQYF. The CDR3 DNA reads as TGTGCCAGCAGCTGGGGCGCCGGGGCCGGATTACTTGAGCAGTACTTC. The entire variable domain, with the rest obtained from reference TRBV5-6 and TRBJ2-7, is as follows: DAGVTQSPTHLIKTRGQQVTLRCSPKSGHDTVSWYQQALGQGPQFIFQYYEEEERQRGNFPDRFSGHQFPNYSSELNVNALLLGDSALYLCASSWGAGAGLLEQYFGPGTRLTVT.

The V call is TRBV30, the J call TRBJ2-5; D gene unclear. The V end lost 2 bases, the J end lost 2 bases, and 9 bases lay between the germline ends. Germline V gene lookup returns CDR1 GTSNPN and CDR2 SVGIG (reference sequence). This CDR3 is built from 13 residues. This CDR3 is CAWSRARQETQYF. The CDR3, as DNA: TGTGCCTGGAGTAGGGCTCGTCAAGAGACCCAGTACTTC.

The gene calls are TRBV18 and TRBJ2-5; 7 nucleotides agree with TRBD1. There are 16 residues in the CDR3. Unmatched junction bases numbered 8, after V lost 2 bases and J lost 2 bases. Germline V gene sequence: CDR1 KGHSH, CDR2 LQKENI. The CDR3 loop is CASSPRQGVIQETQYF. Written as DNA, the CDR3 is TGTGCCAGCTCACCAAGACAGGGAGTAATACAAGAGACCCAGTACTTC.

The chain joins TRBV4-1 to TRBJ1-1; TRBD1 matches at 8 bases. The CDR3 runs to 14 residues. J was trimmed by 4 bases and V by 3 bases; bases with no gene match: 4. Germline CDR1 and CDR2: MGHRA and YSYEKL. The CDR3 spells CASSQTGAGTEAFF. CDR3 bases: TGCGCCAGCAGCCAGACAGGGGCGGGCACTGAAGCTTTCTTT.

The chain links TRBV28 to TRBJ1-3; D is uncertain. CDR3 length equals 15 residues. The V end was cut by 6 bases, the J end by 0 bases, with 12 bases between. The germline CDR1 and CDR2 sequences are MDHEN and SYDVKM. CDR3 DNA sequence: TGTGCCAGCAGGTCCACGGGTGGCTCTGGAAACACCATATATTTT. Translation: CASRSTGGSGNTIYF.

V is TRBV5-1 and J is TRBJ1-2; TRBD1 might be the D (5 bases). V lost 4 bases to trimming and J lost 1 base, with 17 bases between them. CDR3 length: 16 amino acids. Germline V CDR1 and CDR2: SGHRS, YFSETQ. The DNA of the CDR3 is TGCGCCAGCAGCCCTGCATCCGGGGCCGGTAACTATGGCTACACCTTC. Translation gives CASSPASGAGNYGYTF.

This clone appeared a single time. This chain connects TRBV6-6 to TRBJ2-7; either TRBD1 or TRBD2 may fit D (6 bases each). Germline lookup yields CDR1 MNHNY and CDR2 SVGAGI (reference sequence). The CDR3 is 14 amino acids. V was shortened by 4 bases and J by 3 bases, with 13 bases between the two germline ends. The CDR3 region is CASSSPEGVYEQYF. The CDR3, as DNA: TGTGCCAGCAGTTCCCCGGAGGGGGTCTACGAGCAGTACTTC.

The V gene is TRBV5-6, the J gene TRBJ1-1; D might be TRBD1 (6 bases). Germline V gene data show CDR1 as SGHDT and CDR2 as YYEEEE. The CDR3 sequence is 16 residues long. V dropped 4 bases and J dropped 1 base, with 17 bases sitting between them. The CDR3 nucleotides read TGTGCCAGCAGCAGAGGGGGAGGGATAAAGAACACTGAAGCTTTCTTT. Encoded protein: CASSRGGGIKNTEAFF.

V gene TRBV30 combines with J gene TRBJ1-1; D call uncertain. The CDR3 is made up of 11 amino acids. V lost 0 bases to trimming and J lost 8 bases, with 7 bases between them. Germline V lookup: CDR1 GTSNPN, CDR2 SVGIG (reference sequence). CDR3 protein: CAWSVEQEAFF. The CDR3 DNA reads TGTGCCTGGAGTGTTGAGCAAGAAGCTTTCTTT.

V and J are TRBV7-2 and TRBJ2-5, with 7 nucleotides matching TRBD2. J lost 4 bases, V lost 6 bases, and 11 bases had no gene match. The CDR3 runs to 15 residues. In germline, CDR1 is SGHTA, CDR2 FQGNSA. CDR3: CASRRQTSIGETQYF. The DNA of the CDR3 is TGTGCCAGCAGGCGGCAGACTAGCATTGGAGAGACCCAGTACTTC.